These 20 T cell receptor beta chains share one sample of origin, sequenced in a study of T cell responses to AZD1222 COVID-19 vaccine (dated by TCRdb to 2020 to 2022). The time point label, as the study defines it: baseline before first vaccination. The library came from the immunoSEQ multiplex PCR assay. Drawn from immuneACCESS, this table holds only the in-frame rearrangements with V and J called that TCRdb kept. Clones are partly lost; checked studies trace under half to an unresolved V gene and leave the rest unexplained. The sample profile shows some 120,000 clones; around 84% of them were found once. Together, the top ten hold approximately 12% of the sample. The specimen comprised peripheral blood, sampled on day 0 of AZD1222 vaccination. The receptor set was obtained from an adult in good health.

The chain joins TRBV4-3 to TRBJ1-1, with D tentatively TRBD1 (5 bases). V was shortened by 1 base and J by 5 bases, with 17 bases between the two germline ends. This CDR3 has 16 residues. Germline values: CDR1 LGHNA, CDR2 YSLEER. Written as DNA, the CDR3 is TGCGCCAGCAGCCAAGTTTGGGCAGGGATGGGAACTGAAGCTTTCTTT. Translation: CASSQVWAGMGTEAFF.

V is TRBV21-1 and J is TRBJ1-2; the table's TRBD1 call for D was not verified on the DNA. TRBV21-1 is a listed pseudogene. This CDR3 has 14 amino acids. The CDR3 is CASSKHYRNYGYTF. The CDR3 DNA sequence: TGTGCCAGCAGCAAACACTACAGGAACTATGGCTACACCTTC.

This sequence joins TRBV11-1 and TRBJ1-6; 8 positions agree with TRBD1. Germline CDR1 SGHAT, CDR2 FQDESV (reference sequence). Losses at the gene ends were 2 bases for V and 6 bases for J; bases not matched to a gene: 6. This CDR3 spans 16 amino acids. The CDR3 is CASSLQGASRNSPLHF. The CDR3 DNA reads TGTGCCAGCAGCTTACAGGGGGCGTCTCGTAATTCACCCCTCCACTTT.

The J gene is TRBJ1-2, the V gene TRBV28; 8 bases agree with TRBD1. Germline CDR1 MDHEN, CDR2 SYDVKM. The CDR3 has 12 amino acids. Trimming removed 5 bases from V and 4 bases from J; junction bases left unmatched: 0. The CDR3: CASSDRGYGYTF. In DNA, the CDR3 is TGTGCCAGCAGTGACAGGGGCTATGGCTACACCTTC.

The V and J genes are TRBV28 and TRBJ2-5, with 8 bases matching TRBD2. CDR1 is MDHEN, CDR2 SYDVKM, per germline. The CDR3 extends over 16 amino acids. The V and J ends lost 4 bases and 5 bases, in that order; junction bases with no gene match: 12. Here the CDR3 DNA reads TGTGCCAGCAGTTCCCGGGGGGGGGTAGCTTGGGAGACCCAGTACTTC. This gives the protein CASSSRGGVAWETQYF.

This rearrangement joins TRBV30 to TRBJ1-3; D gene uncertain. Between the trimmed V and J ends, which lost 0 bases and 0 bases, there was a span of 9 bases. Germline assignment: CDR1 GTSNPN and CDR2 SVGIG (reference sequence). This CDR3 spans 15 amino acids. CDR3 sequence: CAWSVPGNSGNTIYF. The CDR3 DNA sequence: TGTGCCTGGAGTGTACCAGGAAACTCTGGAAACACCATATATTTT. Filled out from reference TRBV30 and TRBJ1-3, the complete variable domain reads SQTIHQWPATLVQPVGSPLSLECTVEGTSNPNLYWYRQAAGRGLQLLFYSVGIGQISSEVPQNLSASRPQDRQFILSSKKLLLSDSGFYLCAWSVPGNSGNTIYFGEGSWLTVV.

The rearrangement uses TRBV2 and TRBJ1-2; no firm D call. The CDR3 covers 14 residues. V lost 6 bases and J 4 bases, leaving 15 bases between the germline ends. The germline V gene has CDR1 SNHLY and CDR2 FYNNEI. CDR3 residues: CASRWALLAYGYTF. The CDR3, as DNA: TGTGCCAGCAGATGGGCCCTGTTGGCCTATGGCTACACCTTC.

The chain is built from TRBV5-4 and TRBJ2-1; D could derive from TRBD1 or TRBD2 (6 bases each). The CDR3 covers 13 residues. In germline, CDR1 is SGHNT, CDR2 YYREEE (reference sequence). Trimming removed 4 bases at V and 10 bases at J, with 15 bases between. The CDR3 region has the DNA TGTGCCAGCAGCCTAAAAGGAGGGGGGGAGCAGTTCTTC. This gives the protein CASSLKGGGEQFF.

The chain has TRBV5-1 and TRBJ1-2, with 8 bases identical to TRBD1. With 4 bases clipped from V and 8 bases from J, the junction kept 10 bases outside the gene matches. CDR3 length: 14 residues. CDR1 and CDR2 (germline): SGHRS, YFSETQ. The CDR3 sequence is CASSPGQGELGYTF. CDR3 coding DNA: TGCGCCAGCAGCCCCGGACAGGGAGAGTTAGGCTACACCTTC.

This chain connects TRBV7-9 to TRBJ2-7, with unresolved D. CDR1 and CDR2 (germline): SEHNR, FQNEAQ (reference sequence). This CDR3 comprises 17 residues. The germline V and J ends were trimmed by 0 bases and 2 bases, with 17 bases remaining between them. The CDR3, as DNA: TGTGCCAGCAGCTTAGCGCAGGCTAGGTCATGGGCCTACGAGCAGTACTTC. Translation: CASSLAQARSWAYEQYF.

V gene TRBV28 combines with J gene TRBJ1-1, with 7 positions matching TRBD1. The germline V gene encodes CDR1 MDHEN and CDR2 SYDVKM. This CDR3 comprises 15 residues. J was trimmed by 11 bases and V by 7 bases; bases with no gene match: 19. The CDR3 loop is CASITTTGAAGGAFF. CDR3 bases: TGTGCCAGCATTACTACAACAGGGGCGGCAGGTGGGGCTTTCTTT.

The rearrangement links TRBV2 to TRBJ1-5; 7 bases fit TRBD1. This CDR3 is built from 15 residues. Germline V gives CDR1 SNHLY, CDR2 FYNNEI. V lost 8 bases, J lost 0 bases, and 7 bases stayed unmatched. CDR3 residues: CASSQGGLSNQPQHF. CDR3 DNA: TGTGCCAGCTCCCAGGGGGGCCTTAGCAATCAGCCCCAGCATTTT.

The rearrangement joins TRBV1 to TRBJ2-5; the DNA was not compared with TRBD2, the D call given in the table. TRBV1 counts as a pseudogene. CDR3 length: 18 amino acids. CDR3 protein: CTSSQDPLLAGGQETQYF. The CDR3 bases are TGCACCAGCAGCCAAGATCCCCTACTAGCGGGGGGGCAAGAGACCCAGTACTTC.

This chain connects TRBV11-3 to TRBJ2-7; the D gene is possibly TRBD1 (7 bases). Germline assignment: CDR1 SGHNT and CDR2 YENEEA. V lost 3 bases to trimming and J lost 5 bases, with 14 bases between them. The CDR3 is 14 amino acids. The CDR3 here is CASSLTGTPNEQYF. The DNA of the CDR3 is TGTGCCAGCAGCTTGACAGGGACTCCCAACGAGCAGTACTTC. Drawing the rest from reference TRBV11-3 and TRBJ2-7, the complete variable domain is EAGVVQSPRYKIIEKKQPVAFWCNPISGHNTLYWYLQNLGQGPELLIRYENEEAVDDSQLPKDRFSAERLKGVDSTLKIQPAELGDSAVYLCASSLTGTPNEQYFGPGTRLTVT.

The chain employs TRBV5-8 and TRBJ1-1; 8 positions match TRBD1. This CDR3 is 15 amino acids long. Germline V gives CDR1 SGHTS, CDR2 YDEGEE. Trimming took 0 bases from V and 5 from J; bases not matched to a gene: 6. This CDR3 is CASSLAQGAQTEAFF. The DNA of the CDR3 is TGTGCCAGCAGCTTGGCTCAGGGGGCGCAGACTGAAGCTTTCTTT.

This chain connects TRBV7-9 to TRBJ2-2; D perhaps matches TRBD1 (6 bases). Trimming removed 5 bases from V and 1 base from J, with 11 bases in between. CDR3 size: 15 residues. Germline-derived CDR1 and CDR2 are SEHNR and FQNEAQ (reference sequence). The DNA for the CDR3 is TGTGCCAGCAGCGATAGGACAGTGAACACCGGGGAGCTGTTTTTT. Its protein is CASSDRTVNTGELFF.

This clone appeared a few times. V and J are TRBV21-1 and TRBJ1-6; the D segment call TRBD1 is taken from the table without a DNA check. TRBV21-1 is an annotated pseudogene. The length of the CDR3 is 16 residues. Here the CDR3 reads CASSNFWQGDHSPLHF. Written as DNA, the CDR3 is TGTGCCAGCAGCAATTTCTGGCAGGGGGATCATTCACCCCTCCACTTT.

This sequence joins TRBV27 and TRBJ2-2; D gene uncertain. The CDR3 sequence is 13 residues long. Trimming left V 1 base short and J 6 bases short, with 6 bases between. The V gene's germline CDR1 is MNHEY and CDR2 SMNVEV (reference sequence). The CDR3 DNA reads as TGTGCCAGCAGTTTATATGTCGCCGGGGAGCTGTTTTTT. This gives the protein CASSLYVAGELFF.

The chain recombines TRBV7-6 with TRBJ2-2; 7 positions agree with TRBD1. Germline V gene sequence: CDR1 SGHVS, CDR2 FNYEAQ. V gave up 2 bases and J gave up 6 bases; unmatched junction bases: 18. This CDR3 is built from 19 residues. The CDR3 loop is CASSLMYLTGTAGSGELFF. The CDR3 DNA sequence: TGTGCCAGCAGCTTAATGTATTTGACCGGGACAGCAGGGTCCGGGGAGCTGTTTTTT.

This clone was counted a single time. The J gene is TRBJ2-1, the V gene TRBV11-2; the D gene could be TRBD1 or TRBD2 (5 bases each). Germline loops: CDR1 SGHAT, CDR2 FQNNGV. V was cut by 3 bases and J by 9 bases, with 12 bases left in between. This CDR3 spans 13 amino acids. The DNA for the CDR3 is TGTGCCAGCAGCTTCATAGCGAGGGGTGAGCAGTTCTTC. Residues: CASSFIARGEQFF.